This T cell receptor beta chain emerged from a study of human T cells and chemical hapten exposure listed by TCRdb under 2021. Study-level background: For sensitization, 2% DPC in acetone was applied to an approximately 2 cm by approximately 2 cm area of upper inner arm skin. Weekly therapeutic DPC doses were additionally applied to the scalp of patients throughout the roughly 22-week study period. Patch testing was done on the upper back using Finn chambers containing 0.01% DPC, and results were scored after 6 days according to International Contact Dermatitis Research Group standards. The libraries were sequenced as a pool, and the TCR yield per sample differed mostly because of small variations in library volumes within the pool. Blood was sampled from patients pre-sensitization (week 0) and at 2, 6 and about 24 weeks after DPC sensitization. Blood for TCR sequencing was provided by twenty-nine alopecia patients at one to four time points (pre-sensitization, 2, 6 and 24 weeks). Peripheral blood TCR repertoire changes were tracked in vivo in alopecia patients during primary and secondary sensitization to the hapten diphenylcyclopropenone (DPC). The mostly female patient cohort included alopecia areata with under or over 50% scalp involvement, alopecia totalis and alopecia universalis.

Deletion took 8 bases off V and 6 bases off J, with a span of 8 bases between the germline ends. The CDR3 starts with the cysteine, ends with the phenylalanine, and has 11 residues. Only the CDR3 region is kept as DNA, spanning 33 bases read in frame from base 1. The germline V gene yields SNHLY for CDR1 and FYNNEI for CDR2. Study-wide findings and limitations: After repeated subsampling, the strength of the expansion versus patch-test correlation and the threshold at which it became significant changed. The number of TCRs above 1 in 1000 frequency did not change with DPC sensitization; there was no evidence of global repertoire structure alterations. Significantly more large CDR3 similarity clusters were formed by expanded TCRs than by pre-sensitization or healthy control sets, consistent with antigen-driven responses. Because every patient had alopecia, a presumed autoimmune disease, the patients' immune response might differ from that of healthy individuals. The number of PT1 expanded TCRs positively correlated with patch test score, significant at thresholds 8, 16 and 32 but not 4.

The sample's time point label, decoded: patch test 1, 2 weeks after DPC sensitization. What the treatment or condition label conveys for this sample: therapeutic diphenylcyclopropenone sensitization with weekly scalp DPC. At every patch-test visit, the blood draw took place before the patch test was put on. Patients were eligible if aged 18 to 70, diagnosed with alopecia and judged suitable for DPC therapy, and pregnant patients were excluded. Unfractionated whole blood was collected in Tempus Blood RNA tubes, and total RNA was extracted from that blood. Libraries were prepared through RACE. The listed sequencing device is NextSeq 500. During library preparation, unique molecular identifiers were attached to individual cDNA molecules so that TCRs could be counted in a quantitative, reproducible way. From each blood RNA sample, both TCR alpha and TCR beta chains were sequenced. Processing in the source paper ran as follows. A median of around 100,000 TCRs per sample was observed, with a range of about 20,000 to 700,000. The Decombinator software suite was used to annotate the V, J and CDR3 of the TCR reads. Every sample was subsampled to the same number of TCRs (28,000) for the PS versus PT1 abundance plots. TCRs were defined as expanded if absent before sensitization and observed at least eight times at the 2-week time point. TCRdb reanalyzed the raw reads on its own, using fastp at Q25 for trimming and MiXCR for clone calling, and kept in-frame beta chains. Each entry merges the rows of one CDR3 protein and shows their most common DNA and genes. The V and J calls, along with clone size, are taken from TCRdb and not from the paper's own processing. Counted in this sample were more than 80,000 distinct CDR3 sequences; approximately 8% of them appeared once. Roughly 1.5% of the sample is held by the ten biggest clonotypes.

This clonotype was seen at least ten times. It has no known antigen specificity. No much larger clone is present one base from it, and per-base qualities are unavailable. The clonotype originates from a woman aged 30 to 39 with alopecia areata. Some clones in this sample may be carry-over from other donors' samples. The material was whole blood, obtained in connection with sensitization to the hapten diphenylcyclopropenone (DPC). The rearranged segments are TRBV2 and TRBJ1-5, with TRBD1 tentatively as D gene (5 bases match). The CDR3 loop reads CASGGGQPQHF. The base sequence is TGTGCCAGCGGGGGAGGTCAGCCCCAGCATTTT.